Below are 22 T cell receptor beta chains sequenced from a single sample in a study of blood T cell repertoires in COVID-19. Clones were sequenced by immunoSEQ multiplex PCR, and TCRdb holds only the in-frame ones, with some missing. The table includes a few hundred thousand clones, approximately 91% detected once. The specimen sequenced was peripheral blood. Receptors originate from a man aged 18 to 35 with active or convalescent COVID-19.

The gene calls are TRBV7-6 and TRBJ1-2; TRBD1 agrees at 8 bases. The CDR3 is made up of 15 amino acids. From germline, CDR1 is SGHVS and CDR2 FNYEAQ. With 0 bases clipped from V and 8 bases from J, the junction kept 8 bases outside the gene matches. The CDR3 spells CASSLAEQGGGGYTF. CDR3 in DNA: TGTGCCAGCAGCTTAGCCGAACAGGGGGGCGGGGGCTACACCTTC.

The chain couples TRBV9 to TRBJ2-5, with 9 nucleotides matching TRBD1. CDR1 SGDLS and CDR2 YYNGEE come from the germline V gene. The CDR3 loop spans 16 amino acids. Losses at the gene ends were 3 bases for V and 5 bases for J; bases not matched to a gene: 11. DNA for the CDR3: TGTGCCAGCAGCGCGACTGGGACAGGGACGTGGGAGACCCAGTACTTC. Its translation: CASSATGTGTWETQYF.

V gene TRBV18 combines with J gene TRBJ2-1; tentatively, D is TRBD2 (5 bases). The V end lost 2 bases, the J end lost 8 bases, and 16 bases lay between the germline ends. CDR3 length: 15 amino acids. The V gene's germline CDR1 is KGHSH and CDR2 LQKENI. This chain's CDR3 is CASSPVGSPGDEQFF. For the CDR3, the DNA is TGTGCCAGCTCACCAGTCGGGTCTCCCGGGGATGAGCAGTTCTTC.

This clone was found a few times. This chain joins TRBV7-9 and TRBJ2-5, with 9 bases matching TRBD1. V lost 5 bases and J lost 6; bases outside the gene matches: 10. The CDR3 extends over 15 amino acids. Germline V gives CDR1 SEHNR, CDR2 FQNEAQ (reference sequence). In nucleotides, the CDR3 is TGTGCCAGCAGCCGTCCCGGGACAGGGTTCCAGACCCAGTACTTC. It codes for CASSRPGTGFQTQYF.

This clone was observed once. This chain connects TRBV12-3 or TRBV12-4 to TRBJ2-7; no reliable D call. Deletions cut 5 bases from V and 9 bases from J, with 14 bases between. The CDR3 sequence is 12 residues long. CDR3 protein: CASSPTRTWQYF. The CDR3 DNA is TGTGCCAGCAGTCCTACCCGCACTTGGCAGTACTTC.

The chain is built from TRBV11-2 and TRBJ2-1; D perhaps matches TRBD2 (7 bases). CDR3 length: 12 residues. Germline V gives CDR1 SGHAT, CDR2 FQNNGV. V was cut by 5 bases and J by 7 bases, with 9 bases left in between. The CDR3 DNA reads as TGTGCCAGCAGCGGGGGGGCAAATGAGCAGTTCTTC. Translation gives CASSGGANEQFF. The complete variable domain, with remaining parts taken from reference TRBV11-2 and TRBJ2-1, reads EAGVAQSPRYKIIEKRQSVAFWCNPISGHATLYWYQQILGQGPKLLIQFQNNGVVDDSQLPKDRFSAERLKGVDSTLKIQPAKLEDSAVYLCASSGGANEQFFGPGTRLTVL.

The chain carries TRBV7-2 and TRBJ1-3, with 11 bases matching TRBD1. The CDR3 consists of 17 residues. Trimming took 5 bases from V and 3 from J; bases not matched to a gene: 9. The germline gives CDR1 SGHTA, CDR2 FQGNSA. The CDR3: CASSQTAGTGGGNTIYF. CDR3 DNA sequence: TGTGCCAGCAGCCAAACAGCCGGGACAGGGGGTGGAAACACCATATATTTT.

V usage is TRBV30 and J usage is TRBJ1-4; 9 bases match TRBD1. The V gene end was trimmed by 2 bases and the J gene end by 3 bases; junction bases not matched to a gene: 13. CDR3 length: 18 residues. CDR1 and CDR2 from the germline V gene are GTSNPN and SVGIG (reference sequence). As DNA, the CDR3 is TGTGCCTGGAGTACTCCACAGGGGGCGGATGTACCTAATGAAAAACTGTTTTTT. Translation gives CAWSTPQGADVPNEKLFF.

V and J are TRBV19 and TRBJ1-1, with a weak D call TRBD1 (5 bases). The CDR3 is made up of 15 amino acids. Germline CDR1 is LNHDA and CDR2 is SQIVND (reference sequence). Trimming took off 0 bases at V and 0 bases at J, with 8 bases between the two ends. This CDR3 is CASSIDRVMNTEAFF. The CDR3 DNA sequence: TGTGCCAGTAGTATAGACAGGGTAATGAACACTGAAGCTTTCTTT.

The V and J genes are TRBV9 and TRBJ2-1; a weak D match, TRBD2 (7 bases). This CDR3 contains 14 residues. The germline CDR1 and CDR2 sequences are SGDLS and YYNGEE. The germline V and J ends were trimmed by 4 bases and 5 bases, with 13 bases remaining between them. The CDR3 spells CASSFGGPDNEQFF. The CDR3 DNA sequence: TGTGCCAGCAGCTTCGGGGGGCCCGACAATGAGCAGTTCTTC.

This rearrangement joins TRBV6-4 to TRBJ1-3; D is undetermined. The CDR3 extends over 13 amino acids. Trimming removed 6 bases at V and 0 bases at J, with 6 bases between. CDR1 and CDR2 (germline): MRHNA, SNTAGT. The CDR3 DNA is TGTGCCAGCAGGAGTAACTCTGGAAACACCATATATTTT. Translating gives CASRSNSGNTIYF.

This clone was seen only once. The chain couples TRBV9 to TRBJ1-2; no clear D. The CDR3 extends over 12 amino acids. CDR1 SGDLS and CDR2 YYNGEE come from the germline V gene. V shed 4 bases and J shed 8 bases, with 12 bases lying between them. The CDR3 loop reads CASSPGDWGYTF. The CDR3 nucleotides are TGTGCCAGCAGCCCCGGGGATTGGGGCTACACCTTC.

V is TRBV4-1 and J is TRBJ2-3, with TRBD2 matching 7 bases. With 0 bases clipped from V and 2 bases from J, the junction kept 5 bases outside the gene matches. This CDR3 comprises 16 residues. The germline V gene has CDR1 MGHRA and CDR2 YSYEKL. The CDR3 loop reads CASSQEGGGFTDTQYF. The CDR3 DNA reads TGCGCCAGCAGCCAAGAGGGGGGGGGTTTCACAGATACGCAGTATTTT.

This chain links TRBV15 with TRBJ1-6; 8 nucleotides align to TRBD1. V lost 9 bases, J lost 8 bases, and 18 bases stayed unmatched. The CDR3 consists of 17 residues. The germline CDR1 and CDR2 sequences are LNHNV and YYDKDF (reference sequence). The DNA of the CDR3 is TGTGCCACGGAGACCGGGGGGCGGACAGGGATCGATTCACCCCTCCACTTT. It yields the protein CATETGGRTGIDSPLHF.

This chain connects TRBV2 to TRBJ2-5, with TRBD2 matching over 11 bases. Trimming at V came to 5 bases and at J to 1 base, leaving 3 bases not matched to a gene. The CDR3 spans 15 residues. Looked up from germline, CDR1 is SNHLY and CDR2 is FYNNEI. CDR3 protein: CASSSSGGLQETQYF. CDR3 coding DNA: TGTGCCAGCAGTTCTAGCGGGGGGCTCCAAGAGACCCAGTACTTC.

The chain links TRBV10-3 to TRBJ1-2, with unresolved D. V was clipped by 0 bases and J by 7 bases, with 9 bases between them. The CDR3 covers 13 residues. Germline values: CDR1 ENHRY, CDR2 SYGVKD. The CDR3 sequence is CAISESGGFGYTF. CDR3 DNA: TGTGCCATCAGTGAGTCTGGAGGGTTTGGCTACACCTTC.

The chain couples TRBV6-5 to TRBJ1-2; 7 bases are shared with TRBD1. The CDR3 consists of 15 residues. V dropped 0 bases and J dropped 10; count of bases not matched to a gene: 11. Germline CDR1 is MNHEY and CDR2 is SVGAGI. Written as DNA, the CDR3 is TGTGCCAGCAGTTACTCGCCTGAACGAGGGACAGACTACACCTTC. Protein sequence: CASSYSPERGTDYTF.

The rearrangement uses TRBV7-7 and TRBJ2-1, with 14 bases fitting TRBD2. Germline lookup yields CDR1 SSHAT and CDR2 FNYEAQ (reference sequence). The ends lost 5 bases at V and 1 base at J; junction bases unmatched: 10. The CDR3 consists of 19 residues. The CDR3 region is CASSQGLAGVDESYNEQFF. The DNA of the CDR3 is TGTGCCAGCAGCCAGGGACTAGCGGGGGTTGACGAGTCCTACAATGAGCAGTTCTTC.

This chain connects TRBV7-9 to TRBJ2-7; no reliable D call. CDR1 SEHNR and CDR2 FQNEAQ come from the germline V gene (reference sequence). CDR3 length: 12 residues. Trimming pared 1 base from V and 6 bases from J, leaving 7 bases between. The CDR3 sequence is CASSLGLFEQYF. The CDR3 nucleotides are TGTGCCAGCAGCTTAGGTCTCTTCGAGCAGTACTTC.

This rearrangement joins TRBV7-9 to TRBJ2-7; 7 nucleotides match TRBD2. CDR3 length: 16 amino acids. The J segment lost 0 bases and the V segment lost 5 bases, leaving 10 bases of the junction unmatched. Looked up from germline, CDR1 is SEHNR and CDR2 is FQNEAQ (reference sequence). CDR3 DNA sequence: TGTGCCAGCAGCCGCCCAACAAGCGGGGCCTCCTACGAGCAGTACTTC. The encoded protein is CASSRPTSGASYEQYF.

The chain joins TRBV11-2 to TRBJ2-7; D possibly corresponds to TRBD1 (6 bases). The CDR3 runs to 16 residues. The ends were cut back, 5 bases at V and 0 bases at J, with 17 bases in the middle. Per the germline V gene, CDR1 is SGHAT and CDR2 is FQNNGV. Here the CDR3 DNA reads TGTGCCAGCAGCACGCCGTATTGGGGGCCCTCCTACGAGCAGTACTTC. Translated: CASSTPYWGPSYEQYF. Together with reference TRBV11-2 and TRBJ2-7, the CDR3 gives the full variable domain: EAGVAQSPRYKIIEKRQSVAFWCNPISGHATLYWYQQILGQGPKLLIQFQNNGVVDDSQLPKDRFSAERLKGVDSTLKIQPAKLEDSAVYLCASSTPYWGPSYEQYFGPGTRLTVT.

This chain joins TRBV7-8 and TRBJ1-4, with 8 bases aligning to TRBD1. This CDR3 region has 15 residues. The V segment lost 5 bases and the J segment 7 bases; nucleotides outside the gene matches: 9. The V gene's germline CDR1 is SGHVS and CDR2 FQNEAQ. As DNA, the CDR3 is TGTGCCAGCAGCATAGGGACAGGAGGGAGTGAAAAACTGTTTTTT. This encodes CASSIGTGGSEKLFF.